This T cell receptor (beta chain) is from a study of blood T cell repertoires in COVID-19. Background on the study: T cells, B-cell-depleted T cells, or PBMCs supplied cDNA or gDNA.

This CDR3 is built from 12 residues. As concerns this clone: At one end, the junction sequence differs from germline, possibly due to a read error.

Clones were read by immunoSEQ multiplex PCR, and TCRdb kept only the in-frame ones, dropping some. The sample lists approximately 210,000 clones, roughly four fifths seen once, with approximately 5% in the top ten. The origin of this receptor is an older woman with active or convalescent COVID-19. Sequencing was done on a sample of peripheral blood. The V call is TRBV12-3 or TRBV12-4, the J call TRBJ2-7; TRBD1 agrees at 7 bases. CDR3 protein: CASSLTRGRGHF. CDR3 sequence (DNA): TGTGCCAGCAGTTTAACGAGGGGGCGAGGGCACTTC.